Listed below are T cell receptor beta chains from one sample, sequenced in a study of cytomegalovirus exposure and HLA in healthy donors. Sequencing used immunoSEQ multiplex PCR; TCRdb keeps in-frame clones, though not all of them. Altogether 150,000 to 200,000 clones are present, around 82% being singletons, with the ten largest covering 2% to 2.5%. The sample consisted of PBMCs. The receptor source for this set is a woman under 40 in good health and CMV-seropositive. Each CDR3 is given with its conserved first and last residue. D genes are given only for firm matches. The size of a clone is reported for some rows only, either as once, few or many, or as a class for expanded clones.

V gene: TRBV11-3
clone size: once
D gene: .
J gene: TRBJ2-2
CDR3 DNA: TGTGCCAGCTCAGATCTCACCGGGGAGCTGTTTTTT
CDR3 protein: CASSDLTGELFF

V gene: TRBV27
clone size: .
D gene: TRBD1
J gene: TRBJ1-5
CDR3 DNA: TGTGCCACAAAGGGTGGGGTCGCCGGGACAGGGGTTCATTTT
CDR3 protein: CATKGGVAGTGVHF

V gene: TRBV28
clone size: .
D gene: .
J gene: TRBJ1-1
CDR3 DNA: TGTGCCAGCAGTTTGAGCAGGACAGAAGCTTTCTTT
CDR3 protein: CASSLSRTEAFF

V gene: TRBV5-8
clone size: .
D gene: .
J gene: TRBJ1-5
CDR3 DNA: TGTGCCAGCAGCTTGATCCCACGGACAGACTTTTATAGCAATCAGCCCCAACATTTT
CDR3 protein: CASSLIPRTDFYSNQPQHF

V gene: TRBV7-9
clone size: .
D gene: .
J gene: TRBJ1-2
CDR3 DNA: TGTTCCAGCAGCTTATGGCCGACCCGGGACACTAACTATGGCTACACCTTC
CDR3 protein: CSSSLWPTRDTNYGYTF

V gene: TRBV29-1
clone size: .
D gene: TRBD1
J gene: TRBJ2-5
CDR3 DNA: TGCAGCGTTGGGCAGGGGGCGGACGAGACCCAGTACTTC
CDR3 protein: CSVGQGADETQYF

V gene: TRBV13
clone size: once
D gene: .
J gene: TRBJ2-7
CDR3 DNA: TGTGCCAGCAGCTTAGCTAGCTCCTACGAGCAGTACTTC
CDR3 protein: CASSLASSYEQYF

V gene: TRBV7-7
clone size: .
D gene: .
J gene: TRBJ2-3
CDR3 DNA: TGTGCCAGCAGCTCAGACTCGACAGATACGCAGTATTTT
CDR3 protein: CASSSDSTDTQYF

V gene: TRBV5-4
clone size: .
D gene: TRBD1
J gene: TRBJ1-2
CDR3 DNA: TGTGCCAGCAGCTCCTACCAGGGGGCCGATTACTATGGCTACACCTTC
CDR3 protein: CASSSYQGADYYGYTF

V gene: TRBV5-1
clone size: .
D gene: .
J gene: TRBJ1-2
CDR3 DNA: TGCGCCAGCAGCTTTGCAGGGATCAACTATGGCTACACCTTC
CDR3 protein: CASSFAGINYGYTF

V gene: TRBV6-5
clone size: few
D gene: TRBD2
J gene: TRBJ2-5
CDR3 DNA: TGTGCCAGCAGACGCGGGGGGGCCGTCCCGGAGCAGTACTTC
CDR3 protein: CASRRGGAVPEQYF

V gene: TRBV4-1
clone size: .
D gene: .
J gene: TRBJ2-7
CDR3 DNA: TGCGCCAGCAGCCAAGGTGGCCCGGAGATGGTCTACGAGCAGTACTTC
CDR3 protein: CASSQGGPEMVYEQYF

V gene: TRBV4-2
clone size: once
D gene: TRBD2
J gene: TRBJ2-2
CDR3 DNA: TGTGCCAGCAGCCAATTCATTAGCGGGGGCGCGAACACCGGGGAGCTGTTTTTT
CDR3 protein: CASSQFISGGANTGELFF

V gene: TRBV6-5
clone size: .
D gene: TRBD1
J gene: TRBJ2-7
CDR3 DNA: TGTGCCAGCAGAAACGGACAGGGAGAGCTCTTAGAGCAGTACTTC
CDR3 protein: CASRNGQGELLEQYF

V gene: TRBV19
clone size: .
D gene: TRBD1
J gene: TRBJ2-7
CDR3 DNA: TGTGCCAGTAGTCCGGGACAGGGACCCTACGAGCAGTACTTC
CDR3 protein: CASSPGQGPYEQYF

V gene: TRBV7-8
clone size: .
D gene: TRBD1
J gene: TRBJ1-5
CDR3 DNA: TGTGCCAGCAGCTTAGGGACAGGGGTTGGGAATCAGCCCCAGCATTTT
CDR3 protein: CASSLGTGVGNQPQHF